One T cell receptor beta chain is described in this entry. There are a few counts of this clone. Its cognate antigen has yet to be identified. No much larger clone exists at a distance of one base, and base qualities are not known. The CDR3 holds 16 amino acids from the cysteine to the phenylalanine. CDR3 DNA is the only sequence kept; it has 48 bases, read in frame from the first base. V is cut back by 7 bases and J by 4 bases, with 11 bases in the junction unmatched. Sequences LNHDA (CDR1) and SQIVND (CDR2) are obtained from the germline V gene (reference sequence). This sample was taken from a study of fetal regulatory T cell absence and autoimmunity (dated 2017 in TCRdb). Regarding the complete study: Autoimmunity of the exocrine pancreas was seen in the IPEX patients even though clinical diabetes was absent. Study-wide conclusions, independent of this receptor: Compared with cord blood, the pancreas TCR compartment showed significant oligoclonal enrichment, and some top clones were enriched more than 85-fold. The oligoclonal enrichment was interpreted as support for antigen-driven autoimmunity occurring in the pancreas before birth in IPEX syndrome. Cord blood and pancreas had broadly similar TRB gene family usage, which resembled published neonatal and adult repertoires.

On the immunoSEQ human TCRbeta survey platform, TCRbeta CDR3 regions were amplified and barcoded with a two-step multiplex PCR. Libraries were sequenced on Illumina instruments, with IgH sequenced in parallel from the same samples. Under the source paper's analysis protocol: Raw reads were filtered against IMGT V, D, J definitions and binned by a nearest-neighbor algorithm to remove PCR and sequencing errors. A clone was defined by an identical nucleotide sequence, and differential abundance between tissues was tested with a Fisher exact test for each clone at a pFDR threshold of p<0.01. Clones with frequencies too low for statistical inference were excluded by a minimum inclusion filter of 10 in either sample. The immunoSEQ Analyzer was used for pairwise clonal comparisons, while IMGT tools were used to assess gene family usage. TCRdb re-hosts the immuneACCESS table, in-frame sequences only. Its copies lack some clones; in the studies checked, an unresolved V gene accounts for under half of them, and the cause for the rest is not known. V and J calls plus clone size are reproduced from that table; the DNA served to infer D and trimming. The sample table shows about 46,000 clones, and roughly 80% are seen once. The ten largest clones add up to 0.35% to 0.5% of the sample.

Genomic DNA, 2-3 ug, was extracted from umbilical cord blood or frozen pancreas using the DNeasy Blood and Tissue Kit. The source of this sequence is a newborn boy with IPEX syndrome. The sequence links TRBV19 to TRBJ2-1, with 9 central nucleotides matching TRBD2. The sample consisted of cord blood. The CDR3 loop reads CASNPRGLAGYNEQFF. The nucleotide sequence reads as follows: TGTGCCAGTAACCCCCGTGGGCTAGCGGGGTACAATGAGCAGTTCTTC.